The T cell receptor (beta chain) under discussion was sequenced for a study of T cells in Graves' hyperthyroidism and ophthalmopathy. Study-level points and caveats: The blood repertoire included most of the expanded thyroid clonotypes above 0.001.

Amplified regions were TCR beta CDR3 sequences from RNA transcripts. TCR CDR3 underwent first-round RT-PCR with the HTBI primer set. TCRdb analysed the multiplex PCR reads with MiXCR anew, one entry per CDR3 protein. The sample records 250,000 to 300,000 distinct CDR3 sequences, approximately 19% being singletons. In this sample, this clonotype turned up many times. Its antigen is still unknown. The CDR3 length is 13 residues. The V and J ends lost 4 bases and 5 bases, in that order; junction bases with no gene match: 3. The germline gives CDR1 MNHNS, CDR2 SASEGT. This clonotype was sampled from a man in his forties or fifties with Graves' ophthalmopathy. Sequenced sample: blood. The chain uses TRBV6-1 and TRBJ2-5, with 8 bases matching TRBD1. The CDR3 DNA reads TGTGCCAGCAGTGCCGACAGGGGTGAGACCCAGTACTTC. This encodes CASSADRGETQYF.